The 31 T cell receptor beta chains listed next were all sequenced from one sample in a study of PD-1 blockade in classical Hodgkin lymphoma. The assay was immunoSEQ multiplex PCR, and TCRdb's table has in-frame clones only and misses some. The sample gives roughly 16,000 clones, 80% to 85% of which show up once; over 35% is in the top ten. Autologous stem cell transplantation was followed by relapse in every patient, and brentuximab vedotin exposure varied. The sequencing here drew on peripheral blood mononuclear cells (PBMCs), taken before the second cycle of nivolumab. All receptors derive from a human donor with classical Hodgkin lymphoma.

The V call is TRBV30, the J call TRBJ2-7; 9 positions match TRBD2. Trimming removed 0 bases from V and 5 bases from J; junction bases left unmatched: 5. Germline V gene lookup returns CDR1 GTSNPN and CDR2 SVGIG (reference sequence). The CDR3 covers 14 residues. The DNA for the CDR3 is TGTGCCTGGAGTGTGAGCGGGAGGACCCACGAGCAGTACTTC. As protein: CAWSVSGRTHEQYF.

The gene calls are TRBV5-4 and TRBJ1-2; the D is unclear. Germline CDR1 SGHNT, CDR2 YYREEE (reference sequence). V was clipped by 1 base and J by 5 bases, with 15 bases between them. The CDR3 loop spans 15 amino acids. The CDR3 nucleotides read TGTGCCAGCAGCTTGAACGATAGGACGGAATATGGCTACACCTTC. It encodes CASSLNDRTEYGYTF.

There are a few counts of this clone. CDR3 sequence (DNA): TGTGCCAGCAGTTCGCCGGGACAGGGGCCGAACACTGAAGCTTTCTTT. It yields the protein CASSSPGQGPNTEAFF. The chain uses TRBV28 and TRBJ1-1, with TRBD1 matching 10 bases. V lost 4 bases, J lost 1 base, and 6 bases stayed unmatched. Germline CDR1 MDHEN, CDR2 SYDVKM. CDR3 size: 16 residues.

V gene TRBV6-5 combines with J gene TRBJ2-7; TRBD1 might be the D (6 bases). The CDR3 has 15 residues. V gave up 0 bases and J gave up 2 bases, with 11 bases separating them. Per germline, CDR1 MNHEY and CDR2 SVGAGI. As DNA, the CDR3 is TGTGCCAGCAGTTACTCGTTAGGGGGTCCCTACGAGCAGTACTTC. The encoded protein is CASSYSLGGPYEQYF.

The chain recombines TRBV27 with TRBJ2-7, with D perhaps TRBD1 (9 bases). Germline lookup yields CDR1 MNHEY and CDR2 SMNVEV (reference sequence). The CDR3 totals 16 residues. Trimming left V 3 bases short and J 2 bases short, with 17 bases between. The CDR3 loop reads CASSFSGTGFTYEQYF. In DNA, the CDR3 is TGTGCCAGCAGTTTTAGCGGGACAGGGTTTACCTACGAGCAGTACTTC.

This clone has more than one count but fewer than ten. The chain uses TRBV19 and TRBJ2-1; D possibly corresponds to TRBD1 (6 bases). The CDR3 is made up of 16 amino acids. Trimming pared 3 bases from V and 9 bases from J, leaving 21 bases between. Germline CDR1 is LNHDA and CDR2 is SQIVND (reference sequence). CDR3 sequence (DNA): TGTGCCAGTAGTATCGGTGTACAGGGTCGGGTCAGTGAGCAGTTCTTC. Its protein product is CASSIGVQGRVSEQFF.

V usage is TRBV5-6 and J usage is TRBJ2-1; no clear D. V was pared by 4 bases and J by 8 bases, with 7 bases between. CDR3 length: 11 residues. CDR1 and CDR2 (germline): SGHDT, YYEEEE. The CDR3 DNA is TGTGCCAGCAGCGAAACCCATGAGCAGTTCTTC. Amino acid sequence: CASSETHEQFF.

This clone was recorded a few times. The chain recombines TRBV19 with TRBJ1-1; D remains ambiguous. This CDR3 comprises 14 residues. V gave up 7 bases and J gave up 1 base, with 13 bases separating them. Germline-derived CDR1 and CDR2 are LNHDA and SQIVND (reference sequence). DNA for the CDR3: TGTGCCAGTAACCTACACATATCGAACACTGAAGCTTTCTTT. Translating it yields CASNLHISNTEAFF. Full variable domain (outside the CDR3, taken from reference TRBV19 and TRBJ1-1): DGGITQSPKYLFRKEGQNVTLSCEQNLNHDAMYWYRQDPGQGLRLIYYSQIVNDFQKGDIAEGYSVSREKKESFPLTVTSAQKNPTAFYLCASNLHISNTEAFFGQGTRLTVV.

The CDR3 coding sequence is TGTGCCAGCAGCAATGGACAGGGTGTTACCTACGAGCAGTACTTC. This gives the protein CASSNGQGVTYEQYF. This chain connects TRBV9 to TRBJ2-7, with 8 bases aligning to TRBD1. Germline trimming cut 4 bases from V and 2 bases from J; bases unmatched to any gene: 8. The CDR3 spans 15 residues. CDR1 SGDLS and CDR2 YYNGEE come from the germline V gene.

CDR3 amino acids: CASSLEDQRAAYEQYF. CDR3 sequence (DNA): TGCGCCAGCAGCTTGGAGGACCAGCGGGCGGCCTACGAGCAGTACTTC. The rearrangement uses TRBV5-1 and TRBJ2-7, with D maybe TRBD2 (6 bases). Germline V gene lookup returns CDR1 SGHRS and CDR2 YFSETQ. This CDR3 region has 16 residues. Trimming cost V 0 bases and J 2 bases, with 15 bases left between them.

The chain combines TRBV7-3 with TRBJ1-4; maybe TRBD1 (6 bases). Trimming left V 5 bases short and J 8 bases short, with 12 bases between. CDR3 length: 13 residues. Germline-derived CDR1 and CDR2 are SGHTA and FQGTGA. The CDR3 sequence: CASSLWGGEKLFF. The CDR3 DNA follows: TGTGCCAGCAGCCTATGGGGGGGCGAAAAACTGTTTTTT.

This clone was seen once. In DNA form, the CDR3 reads TGTGCCAGCAGCCAACTTTCAGATACGCAGTATTTT. Its protein is CASSQLSDTQYF. J is TRBJ2-3 and V is TRBV14; D is undetermined. The V end was cut by 2 bases, the J end by 4 bases, with 4 bases between. The CDR3 has 12 amino acids. Germline-derived CDR1 and CDR2 are SGHDN and FVKESK. Full variable domain (missing parts from reference TRBV14 and TRBJ2-3): EAGVTQFPSHSVIEKGQTVTLRCDPISGHDNLYWYRRVMGKEIKFLLHFVKESKQDESGMPNNRFLAERTGGTYSTLKVQPAELEDSGVYFCASSQLSDTQYFGPGTRLTVL.

The chain carries TRBV19 and TRBJ1-5, with a weak D call TRBD1 (5 bases). V lost 0 bases, J lost 4 bases, and 19 bases lay in between. Looked up from germline, CDR1 is LNHDA and CDR2 is SQIVND (reference sequence). This CDR3 region has 18 residues. The CDR3 coding sequence is TGTGCCAGTAGTATAGATCGAGGGTTTGGGGGGAGGAATCAGCCCCAGCATTTT. Translating it yields CASSIDRGFGGRNQPQHF.

The chain links TRBV5-1 to TRBJ1-2; tentatively, D is TRBD1 (5 bases). The V gene's germline CDR1 is SGHRS and CDR2 YFSETQ. This CDR3 comprises 13 residues. V lost 2 bases, J lost 4 bases, and 9 bases lay in between. The chain's CDR3 is CASSFPGSYGYTF. The CDR3 DNA is TGCGCCAGCAGCTTCCCAGGGTCCTATGGCTACACCTTC.

This clone showed up just a few times. An end of the junction does not agree with germline; a read error may underlie this. V and J are TRBV28 and TRBJ1-3, with D tentatively TRBD1 (5 bases). Germline values: CDR1 MDHEN, CDR2 SYDVKM. This CDR3 has 13 residues. The CDR3 sequence is CAYLPTDENPLAF. CDR3 DNA: TGTGCCTACCTTCCGACAGACGAGAATCCTCTTGCTTTT.

The gene calls are TRBV18 and TRBJ1-2, with TRBD1 matching over 8 bases. Germline V CDR1 and CDR2: KGHSH, LQKENI. There are 15 residues in the CDR3. With 6 bases clipped from V and 3 bases from J, the junction kept 9 bases outside the gene matches. The CDR3 nucleotides are TGTGCCAGCTCCTCAGGGGGCCCGGTTGACTATGGCTACACCTTC. This gives the protein CASSSGGPVDYGYTF.

The chain recombines TRBV29-1 with TRBJ1-2; the match to TRBD1 covers 10 bases. V lost 5 bases, J lost 4 bases, and 7 bases stayed unmatched. The germline gives CDR1 SQVTM, CDR2 ANQGSEA. The CDR3 has 14 residues. CDR3 amino acids: CSVTDRGVIYGYTF. Written as DNA, the CDR3 is TGCAGCGTTACGGACAGGGGGGTAATCTATGGCTACACCTTC.

This sequence joins TRBV10-3 and TRBJ1-2, with 9 bases aligning to TRBD1. The CDR3 is made up of 14 amino acids. The germline V gene has CDR1 ENHRY and CDR2 SYGVKD. The V gene end was trimmed by 4 bases and the J gene end by 5 bases; junction bases not matched to a gene: 5. The CDR3 DNA reads TGTGCCATCAGTGTCGGGACAGGGACATATGGCTACACCTTC. Translation gives CAISVGTGTYGYTF.

By frequency in the sample, this clone is medium-sized. V is TRBV2 and J is TRBJ1-1; the D is unclear. Trimming took off 8 bases at V and 0 bases at J, with 10 bases between the two ends. The CDR3 consists of 13 residues. Germline V gene sequence: CDR1 SNHLY, CDR2 FYNNEI. CDR3 bases: TGTGCCAGCGCCTGGGGAGTGAACACTGAAGCTTTCTTT. It yields the protein CASAWGVNTEAFF.

This chain joins TRBV19 and TRBJ2-7; 8 bases are a match to TRBD1. V dropped 3 bases and J dropped 2; count of bases not matched to a gene: 6. Germline V gene sequence: CDR1 LNHDA, CDR2 SQIVND (reference sequence). The CDR3 has 15 amino acids. This CDR3 reads CASSIQGQDAYEQYF. The CDR3 DNA reads as TGTGCCAGTAGTATTCAGGGACAGGATGCCTACGAGCAGTACTTC. The variable domain in full, with the rest retrieved from reference TRBV19 and TRBJ2-7, is DGGITQSPKYLFRKEGQNVTLSCEQNLNHDAMYWYRQDPGQGLRLIYYSQIVNDFQKGDIAEGYSVSREKKESFPLTVTSAQKNPTAFYLCASSIQGQDAYEQYFGPGTRLTVT.

This chain uses TRBV5-1 with TRBJ1-1; D unresolved. Trimming removed 8 bases from V and 4 bases from J, with 9 bases in between. CDR3 length equals 11 residues. The germline V gene has CDR1 SGHRS and CDR2 YFSETQ. The CDR3 bases are TGCGCCAGTTGGGAGGGCACTGAAGCTTTCTTT. The encoded protein is CASWEGTEAFF.

This chain links TRBV5-1 with TRBJ2-1; 8 bases map to TRBD2. The J segment lost 8 bases and the V segment lost 0 bases, leaving 10 bases of the junction unmatched. The V gene's germline CDR1 is SGHRS and CDR2 YFSETQ. The CDR3 loop spans 16 amino acids. As DNA, the CDR3 is TGCGCCAGCAGCTTGGGGGGGCCGGGAGGGGTTTATGAGCAGTTCTTC. Encoded protein: CASSLGGPGGVYEQFF.

V and J are TRBV10-2 and TRBJ1-2; TRBD1 aligns across 7 bases. The CDR3 spans 11 residues. Germline values: CDR1 WSHSY, CDR2 SAAADI. V shed 7 bases, J shed 7 bases, and the junction held 3 bases outside the gene matches. The CDR3 sequence: CASNQGGGYTF. CDR3 in DNA: TGCGCCAGCAATCAGGGGGGTGGCTACACCTTC.

This clone was found a few times. The rearrangement links TRBV6-6 to TRBJ2-2; D may be TRBD1 (5 bases). Per the germline V gene, CDR1 is MNHNY and CDR2 is SVGAGI (reference sequence). With 0 bases removed from V and 6 bases from J, the gap between germline ends came to 11 bases. CDR3 length: 15 residues. The CDR3 coding sequence is TGTGCCAGCAGTTACTCGAAGGGGTGGTCCGGGGAGCTGTTTTTT. As protein: CASSYSKGWSGELFF.

V and J are TRBV10-2 and TRBJ2-7; 7 bases map to TRBD2. Losses at the gene ends were 4 bases for V and 5 bases for J; bases not matched to a gene: 8. Germline assignment: CDR1 WSHSY and CDR2 SAAADI. This CDR3 is built from 14 residues. The CDR3 coding sequence is TGCGCCAGCAGTGGTACACCGAGCGGGGACGAGCAGTACTTC. Translating gives CASSGTPSGDEQYF.

The chain recombines TRBV28 with TRBJ2-2; TRBD1 agrees at 9 bases. The germline V gene has CDR1 MDHEN and CDR2 SYDVKM. With V trimmed by 7 bases and J by 7 bases, 10 bases remained unmatched. The CDR3 length is 15 residues. The CDR3 is CASTYGDRAIGELFF. The CDR3 DNA is TGTGCCAGCACCTACGGGGACAGGGCTATCGGGGAGCTGTTTTTT.

The rearrangement uses TRBV9 and TRBJ1-2; D not resolved. The length of the CDR3 is 12 residues. Per the germline V gene, CDR1 is SGDLS and CDR2 is YYNGEE. V was cut by 3 bases and J by 4 bases, with 7 bases left in between. CDR3 loop: CASSASTYGYTF. The CDR3, as DNA: TGTGCCAGCAGCGCCTCGACCTATGGCTACACCTTC.

This chain connects TRBV19 to TRBJ2-7; TRBD1 matches 9 bases. Germline values: CDR1 LNHDA, CDR2 SQIVND (reference sequence). CDR3 size: 15 residues. J lost 2 bases, V lost 7 bases, and 9 bases had no gene match. CDR3 residues: CASTARDRGTYEQYF. The CDR3 nucleotides are TGTGCCAGTACCGCAAGAGACAGGGGGACCTACGAGCAGTACTTC.

The rearrangement links TRBV5-6 to TRBJ1-2; D ambiguous. Trimming removed 5 bases at V and 3 bases at J, with 8 bases between. The CDR3 totals 12 residues. CDR1 and CDR2 from the germline V gene are SGHDT and YYEEEE. Here the CDR3 DNA reads TGTGCCAGCAGGGGAGAGCACTATGGCTACACCTTC. Protein: CASRGEHYGYTF.

This chain connects TRBV27 to TRBJ1-5; D unclear. The CDR3 runs to 14 residues. Germline-derived CDR1 and CDR2 are MNHEY and SMNVEV (reference sequence). V lost 2 bases and J 4 bases, leaving 9 bases between the germline ends. CDR3 bases: TGTGCCAGCAGTTTAGTTGACGGGAATCAGCCCCAGCATTTT. Protein sequence: CASSLVDGNQPQHF.

Here the CDR3 DNA reads TGCGCCAGCAGCATGGACGGCATATGGGGCAATCAGCCCCAGCATTTT. This translates into CASSMDGIWGNQPQHF. The rearrangement uses TRBV5-1 and TRBJ1-5; D is unresolved. CDR1 is SGHRS, CDR2 YFSETQ, per germline. The V gene lost 4 bases and the J gene lost 2 bases, with 16 bases spanning the gap. The CDR3 is 16 residues long.